This T cell receptor (beta chain) was recorded in a study of T cells after posttransplantation cyclophosphamide. Trimming took off 0 bases at V and 2 bases at J, with 10 bases between the two ends. The CDR3 is 15 residues long. CDR1 is MGHRA and CDR2 is YSYEKL in the germline V gene. Measured with immunoSEQ multiplex PCR; TCRdb has only the in-frame clones, and not every one. This repertoire holds about 34,000 clones, and none appear only once. This clone was observed at least ten times. Its target is unknown. General study points: Donor-recipient repertoire similarity was low at 1-2 months, rising over year one.

Sequencing input: PBMCs. This chain connects TRBV4-1 to TRBJ1-1; D gene ambiguous. The clonotype originates from a woman aged 45-60 years in good health and a related stem cell transplant donor. CDR3 bases: TGCGCCAGCAGCCAAGAGGCCAGACACAACACTGAAGCTTTCTTT. Translation gives CASSQEARHNTEAFF.